The sequence of this T cell receptor beta chain was determined in a study of blood T cell repertoires in COVID-19. Libraries were prepared by immunoSEQ multiplex PCR; TCRdb keeps only in-frame clonotypes and omits some of them. The table includes fewer than 250,000 clones, approximately 81% detected once. The CDR3 sequence is 16 residues long. Trimming left V 10 bases short and J 5 bases short, with 24 bases between. Germline lookup yields CDR1 LNHDA and CDR2 SQIVND (reference sequence). This clone was observed a few times. This chain connects TRBV19 to TRBJ1-5; the D is unclear. This clonotype was obtained from a woman aged 80 or over with COVID-19, enrolled during active disease. The sequenced sample consisted of peripheral blood. CDR3 nucleotides: TGTGCCATCATAGACCGTCACAAGAGGGAAGATCAGCCCCAGCATTTT. It codes for CAIIDRHKREDQPQHF.